These T cell receptor beta chains were read from a single sample in a study of blood T cell repertoires in COVID-19. Clones were sequenced by immunoSEQ multiplex PCR, and TCRdb holds only the in-frame ones, with some missing. The sample lists under 200,000 clones, approximately 91% occurring once. Sequenced: peripheral blood. The receptors shown here come from a man aged 45-65 years with acute or convalescent COVID-19. The CDR3 runs from the conserved cysteine through the conserved F or W. The order of the fields is J gene, V gene, D gene, clone size, CDR3 protein, CDR3 DNA. The D gene is left open where the match is weak. Size values are once, few and many counts, or a class for expanded clones, and some rows have none.

J: TRBJ1-2; V: TRBV5-5; D: -; size: -; CDR3: CASSLVSYGYTF; DNA: TGTGCCAGCAGCTTGGTTAGCTATGGCTACACCTTC
J: TRBJ2-1; V: TRBV28; D: TRBD1; size: -; CDR3: CASSGQGSLSSYNEQFF; DNA: TGTGCCAGCTCCGGACAGGGGTCCTTGAGCTCCTACAATGAGCAGTTCTTC
J: TRBJ2-6; V: TRBV11-3; D: TRBD1; size: -; CDR3: CASSLSRDRVNGANVLTF; DNA: TGTGCCAGCAGCTTATCCCGGGACAGGGTGAATGGGGCCAACGTCCTGACTTTC
J: TRBJ1-1; V: TRBV7-3; D: -; size: -; CDR3: CASSLTGNTEAFF; DNA: TGTGCCAGCAGCCTGACAGGGAACACTGAAGCTTTCTTT
J: TRBJ1-2; V: TRBV6-5; D: -; size: -; CDR3: CASSQQGLILYTF; DNA: TGTGCCAGCAGTCAACAGGGTTTAATCCTCTACACCTTC
J: TRBJ1-3; V: TRBV10-1; D: TRBD1; size: -; CDR3: CASSLDRDSGNTIYF; DNA: TGCGCCAGCTCTCTGGACAGGGACTCTGGAAACACCATATATTTT
J: TRBJ2-1; V: TRBV30; D: TRBD1; size: -; CDR3: CAWDRGRGSYNEQFF; DNA: TGTGCCTGGGACAGGGGGAGGGGTTCCTACAATGAGCAGTTCTTC
J: TRBJ1-5; V: TRBV7-2; D: TRBD1; size: -; CDR3: CASSLQGGQPQHF; DNA: TGTGCCAGCAGCTTACAAGGGGGCCAGCCCCAGCATTTT
J: TRBJ1-2; V: TRBV28; D: -; size: -; CDR3: CASSNQGPGYGYTF; DNA: TGTGCCAGCAGTAATCAGGGTCCCGGATATGGCTACACCTTC
J: TRBJ1-5; V: TRBV3-1/TRBV3-2; D: TRBD1; size: -; CDR3: CASSPGTVGTYSNQPQHF; DNA: TGTGCCAGCAGCCCTGGGACAGTGGGGACTTATAGCAATCAGCCCCAGCATTTT
J: TRBJ2-7; V: TRBV28; D: -; size: -; CDR3: CASLEDSRYEQYF; DNA: TGTGCCAGCCTAGAGGACTCAAGATACGAGCAGTACTTC
J: TRBJ2-1; V: TRBV5-5; D: TRBD2; size: once; CDR3: CASSWGRLLAGGPRNEQFF; DNA: TGTGCCAGCAGCTGGGGGCGCTTACTAGCGGGAGGGCCACGTAATGAGCAGTTCTTC
J: TRBJ1-5; V: TRBV19; D: -; size: once; CDR3: CASSIWQGVGQPQHF; DNA: TGTGCCAGTAGTATATGGCAGGGCGTGGGTCAGCCCCAGCATTTT
J: TRBJ2-7; V: TRBV15; D: -; size: -; CDR3: CATSRDLGTYEQYF; DNA: TGTGCCACCAGCCGAGATTTGGGCACCTACGAGCAGTACTTC
J: TRBJ2-7; V: TRBV3-1/TRBV3-2; D: -; size: -; CDR3: CASSQVTGSEQYF; DNA: TGTGCCAGCAGCCAAGTCACAGGATCCGAGCAGTACTTC
J: TRBJ1-4; V: TRBV7-6; D: TRBD1; size: -; CDR3: CASSVDPGTGNEKLFF; DNA: TGTGCCAGCAGCGTCGACCCGGGGACAGGGAACGAAAAACTGTTTTTT
J: TRBJ1-2; V: TRBV3-1/TRBV3-2; D: TRBD1; size: -; CDR3: CASSPTGGWNYGYTF; DNA: TGTGCCAGCAGCCCGACAGGGGGGTGGAACTATGGCTACACCTTC
J: TRBJ2-3; V: TRBV9; D: -; size: -; CDR3: CASSVARADTQYF; DNA: TGTGCCAGCAGCGTAGCCAGGGCAGATACGCAGTATTTT
J: TRBJ2-1; V: TRBV10-2; D: -; size: -; CDR3: CASRDLTGNEQFF; DNA: TGCGCCAGCAGGGATTTAACAGGGAATGAGCAGTTCTTC
J: TRBJ2-7; V: TRBV5-1; D: -; size: -; CDR3: CASSRTGPKSYEQYF; DNA: TGCGCCAGCAGTCGAACAGGGCCGAAGTCCTACGAGCAGTACTTC
J: TRBJ1-2; V: TRBV27; D: TRBD1; size: -; CDR3: CAGSPIGQANYGYTF; DNA: TGTGCCGGCAGTCCGATTGGACAGGCTAACTATGGCTACACCTTC
J: TRBJ2-5; V: TRBV18; D: TRBD2; size: once; CDR3: CASSPQRGGGETQYF; DNA: TGTGCCAGCTCACCACAGCGGGGGGGCGGAGAGACCCAGTACTTC
J: TRBJ2-1; V: TRBV19; D: TRBD2; size: -; CDR3: CASSIGLAGVGEQFF; DNA: TGTGCCAGTAGTATTGGACTAGCGGGAGTCGGTGAGCAGTTCTTC
J: TRBJ1-2; V: TRBV15; D: TRBD1; size: few; CDR3: CATSFRDRGGYTF; DNA: TGTGCCACCAGCTTCCGGGACAGGGGTGGCTACACCTTC
J: TRBJ2-1; V: TRBV4-1; D: TRBD2; size: once; CDR3: CASSPYLAGTGNEQFF; DNA: TGCGCCAGCAGCCCTTACCTAGCGGGGACGGGCAATGAGCAGTTCTTC
J: TRBJ2-7; V: TRBV29-1; D: -; size: -; CDR3: CSAGQNEQYF; DNA: TGCAGCGCTGGACAGAACGAGCAGTACTTC
J: TRBJ2-7; V: TRBV6-5; D: -; size: once; CDR3: CASSYVEGAYEQYF; DNA: TGTGCCAGCAGTTACGTGGAAGGGGCCTACGAGCAGTACTTC
J: TRBJ2-6; V: TRBV18; D: TRBD2; size: -; CDR3: CASSPLGGGSSGANVLTF; DNA: TGTGCCAGCTCACCCCTCGGGGGGGGTAGCTCTGGGGCCAACGTCCTGACTTTC
J: TRBJ2-1; V: TRBV4-2; D: TRBD2; size: -; CDR3: CASSQVGAGGRNEQFF; DNA: TGTGCCAGCAGCCAAGTTGGAGCGGGGGGGCGTAATGAGCAGTTCTTC
J: TRBJ1-5; V: TRBV19; D: -; size: -; CDR3: CASSRQASNQPQHF; DNA: TGTGCCAGTAGTCGGCAGGCTAGCAATCAGCCCCAGCATTTT
J: TRBJ2-1; V: TRBV6-2/TRBV6-3; D: TRBD2; size: -; CDR3: CASSSRLAGVNEQFF; DNA: TGTGCCAGCAGCTCCCGACTAGCGGGAGTTAATGAGCAGTTCTTC
J: TRBJ2-1; V: TRBV5-4; D: TRBD2; size: -; CDR3: CASSLIGLAGNEQFF; DNA: TGTGCCAGCAGCTTAATCGGACTAGCGGGCAATGAGCAGTTCTTC
J: TRBJ2-1; V: TRBV2; D: TRBD2; size: -; CDR3: CASAPGLATYNEQFF; DNA: TGTGCCAGCGCACCGGGACTAGCTACCTACAATGAGCAGTTCTTC
J: TRBJ1-6; V: TRBV19; D: TRBD1; size: -; CDR3: CASKRTGMISPLHF; DNA: TGTGCCAGTAAGAGGACAGGGATGATTTCACCCCTCCACTTT
J: TRBJ2-6; V: TRBV6-2/TRBV6-3; D: -; size: -; CDR3: CASSKTGGSGANVLTF; DNA: TGTGCCAGCAGTAAAACCGGGGGCTCTGGGGCCAACGTCCTGACTTTC
J: TRBJ2-3; V: TRBV27; D: -; size: -; CDR3: CASRTPDSRPDTQYF; DNA: TGTGCCAGCAGGACTCCGGACAGCCGACCAGATACGCAGTATTTT
J: TRBJ1-1; V: TRBV6-2/TRBV6-3; D: -; size: -; CDR3: CASSSGLGTEAFF; DNA: TGTGCCAGCAGCTCAGGTTTGGGCACTGAAGCTTTCTTT
J: TRBJ1-1; V: TRBV4-2; D: -; size: -; CDR3: CASSPHHNQGLRNTEAFF; DNA: TGTGCCAGCAGCCCCCACCATAATCAGGGGTTACGGAACACTGAAGCTTTCTTT
J: TRBJ2-2; V: TRBV21-1; D: -; size: -; CDR3: CASSKRSRARGENTGELFF; DNA: TGTGCCAGCAGCAAGCGTTCGAGGGCGCGGGGGGAAAACACCGGGGAGCTGTTTTTT
J: TRBJ1-3; V: TRBV6-2/TRBV6-3; D: TRBD1; size: few; CDR3: CASSSQGIAGNTIYF; DNA: TGTGCCAGCAGTTCACAGGGGATCGCTGGAAACACCATATATTTT
J: TRBJ1-3; V: TRBV5-8; D: -; size: -; CDR3: CASSLDPGGTGNTIYF; DNA: TGTGCCAGCAGCTTGGACCCGGGAGGCACTGGAAACACCATATATTTT
J: TRBJ1-4; V: TRBV7-8; D: -; size: -; CDR3: CASSLAGGVSEKLFF; DNA: TGTGCCAGCAGCTTAGCGGGGGGGGTTAGTGAAAAACTGTTTTTT
J: TRBJ1-1; V: TRBV28; D: -; size: -; CDR3: CASTTPPGTNTEAFF; DNA: TGTGCCAGCACCACTCCCCCAGGGACTAACACTGAAGCTTTCTTT
J: TRBJ1-1; V: TRBV19; D: -; size: once; CDR3: CASSIDGARTTEAFF; DNA: TGTGCCAGTAGTATAGATGGGGCCCGGACGACTGAAGCTTTCTTT
J: TRBJ2-2; V: TRBV9; D: -; size: -; CDR3: CASSVSGQELTGELFF; DNA: TGTGCCAGCAGCGTAAGCGGGCAGGAACTTACCGGGGAGCTGTTTTTT